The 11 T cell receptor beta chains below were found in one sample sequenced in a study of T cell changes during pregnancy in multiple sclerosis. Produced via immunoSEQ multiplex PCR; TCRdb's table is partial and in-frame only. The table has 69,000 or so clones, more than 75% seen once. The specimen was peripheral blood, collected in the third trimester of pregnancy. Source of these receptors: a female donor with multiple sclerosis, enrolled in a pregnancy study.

CDR3 DNA: TGTGCCAGCAGTATACTGACAGGGGGAACTGGCTACACCTTC. Amino acid sequence: CASSILTGGTGYTF. The chain recombines TRBV2 with TRBJ1-2; 9 bases agree with TRBD1. From germline, CDR1 is SNHLY and CDR2 FYNNEI. This CDR3 is 14 amino acids long. Germline trimming cut 5 bases from V and 7 bases from J; bases unmatched to any gene: 8.

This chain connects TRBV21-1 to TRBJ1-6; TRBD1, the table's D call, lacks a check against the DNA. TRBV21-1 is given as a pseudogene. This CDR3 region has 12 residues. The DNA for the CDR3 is TGTGCCAGACAGGGGGCAGATCCACCCCTCCACTTT. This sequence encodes CARQGADPPLHF.

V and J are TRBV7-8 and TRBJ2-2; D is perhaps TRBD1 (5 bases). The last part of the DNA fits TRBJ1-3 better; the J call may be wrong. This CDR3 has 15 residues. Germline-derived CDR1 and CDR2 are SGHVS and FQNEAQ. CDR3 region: CASSFREYSGNTIYF. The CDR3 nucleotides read TGTGCCAGCAGCTTCAGGGAATACTCTGGAAACACCATATATTTT.

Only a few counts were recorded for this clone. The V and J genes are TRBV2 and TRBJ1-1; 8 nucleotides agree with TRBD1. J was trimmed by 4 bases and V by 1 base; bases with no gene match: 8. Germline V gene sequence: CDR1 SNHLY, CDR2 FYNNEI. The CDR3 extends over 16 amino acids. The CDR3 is CASSEVIGQGITEAFF. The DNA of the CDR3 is TGTGCCAGCAGTGAAGTGATCGGACAGGGTATCACTGAAGCTTTCTTT.

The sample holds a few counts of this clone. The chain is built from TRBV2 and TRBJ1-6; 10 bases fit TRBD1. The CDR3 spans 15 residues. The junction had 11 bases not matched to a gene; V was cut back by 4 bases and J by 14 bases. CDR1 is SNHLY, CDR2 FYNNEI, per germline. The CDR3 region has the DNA TGTGCCAGCAGTGGACAGGGGGCCGGGGAATTCTCCCTCCACTTT. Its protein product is CASSGQGAGEFSLHF. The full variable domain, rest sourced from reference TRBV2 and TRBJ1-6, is EPEVTQTPSHQVTQMGQEVILRCVPISNHLYFYWYRQILGQKVEFLVSFYNNEISEKSEIFDDQFSVERPDGSNFTLKIRSTKLEDSAMYFCASSGQGAGEFSLHFGNGTRLTVT.

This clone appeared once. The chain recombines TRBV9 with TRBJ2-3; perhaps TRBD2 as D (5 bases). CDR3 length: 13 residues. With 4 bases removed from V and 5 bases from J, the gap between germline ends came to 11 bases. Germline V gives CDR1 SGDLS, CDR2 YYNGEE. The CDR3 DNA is TGTGCCAGCAGCACTAGAATGGGAGATACGCAGTATTTT. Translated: CASSTRMGDTQYF.

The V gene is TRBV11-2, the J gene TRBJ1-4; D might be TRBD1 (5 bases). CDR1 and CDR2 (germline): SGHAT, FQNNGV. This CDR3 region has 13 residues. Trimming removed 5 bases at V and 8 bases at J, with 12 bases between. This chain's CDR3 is CASSPQGPEKLFF. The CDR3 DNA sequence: TGTGCCAGCAGCCCTCAGGGTCCGGAAAAACTGTTTTTT.

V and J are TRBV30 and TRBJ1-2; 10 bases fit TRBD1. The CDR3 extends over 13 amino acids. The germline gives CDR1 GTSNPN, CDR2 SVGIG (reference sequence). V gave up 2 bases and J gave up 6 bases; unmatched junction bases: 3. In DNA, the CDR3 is TGTGCCTGGAGTTACGGACAGGGGGATGGCTACACCTTC. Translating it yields CAWSYGQGDGYTF.

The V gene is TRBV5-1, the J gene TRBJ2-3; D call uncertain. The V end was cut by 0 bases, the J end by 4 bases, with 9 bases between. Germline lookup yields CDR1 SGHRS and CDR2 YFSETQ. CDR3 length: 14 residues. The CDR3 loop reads CASSLVGGPDTQYF. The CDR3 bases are TGCGCCAGCAGCTTGGTAGGCGGTCCAGATACGCAGTATTTT.

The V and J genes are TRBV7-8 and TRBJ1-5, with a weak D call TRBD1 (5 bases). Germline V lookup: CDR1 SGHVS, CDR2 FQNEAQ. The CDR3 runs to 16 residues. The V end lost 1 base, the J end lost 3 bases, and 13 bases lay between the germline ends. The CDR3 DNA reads TGTGCCAGCAGCTTAGAGGTGGAGGGGCCCAATCAGCCCCAGCATTTT. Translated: CASSLEVEGPNQPQHF.

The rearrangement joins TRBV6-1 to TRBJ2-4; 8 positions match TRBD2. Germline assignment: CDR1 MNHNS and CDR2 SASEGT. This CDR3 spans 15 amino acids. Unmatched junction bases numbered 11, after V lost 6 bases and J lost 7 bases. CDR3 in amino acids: CASSARGGLGNIQYF. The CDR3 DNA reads TGTGCCAGCAGCGCACGGGGGGGCCTGGGGAACATTCAGTACTTC.